This T cell receptor (beta chain) was sequenced in a study of blood T cell repertoires in COVID-19. Study at large: Sites in the United States, Italy and Spain provided acute and convalescent COVID-19 samples. T cells, B-cell-depleted T cells, or PBMCs supplied cDNA or gDNA.

TCRdb's copy holds only in-frame clones and misses some; the assay was immunoSEQ multiplex PCR. The sample consists of roughly 67,000 clones, over 75% of them appearing once. Germline V gene sequence: CDR1 SGHTA, CDR2 FQGNSA. The CDR3 is 15 amino acids. V lost 2 bases to trimming and J lost 8 bases, with 17 bases between them. The chain combines TRBV7-2 with TRBJ2-3, with D possibly TRBD1 on 8 matching bases. The sequencing sample was made of peripheral blood. The sequence derives from a man aged 50 or older with acute or convalescent COVID-19. CDR3 amino acids: CASSLYRGRGGTQYF. In DNA form, the CDR3 reads TGTGCCAGCAGCTTATACAGGGGGAGGGGAGGTACGCAGTATTTT. The full variable domain, rest sourced from reference TRBV7-2 and TRBJ2-3, is GAGVSQSPSNKVTEKGKDVELRCDPISGHTALYWYRQSLGQGLEFLIYFQGNSAPDKSGLPSDRFSAERTGGSVSTLTIQRTQQEDSAVYLCASSLYRGRGGTQYFGPGTRLTVL.